Below, one T cell receptor beta chain is given with its context. Its specificity is unknown. The data derive from a study of shared clonotypes between healthy human individuals. Study-level information: Each donor's CD4 naive and CD4 memory cells filled three plates apiece, CD8 naive two, and CD8 memory one.

Measured with immunoSEQ multiplex PCR; TCRdb has only the in-frame clones, and not every one. The sample holds 150,000 to 200,000 clones, approximately 92% seen once. Between the trimmed V and J ends, which lost 5 bases and 1 base, there was a span of 13 bases. The CDR3 sequence is 15 residues long. Germline CDR1 and CDR2: SEHNR and FQNEAQ (reference sequence). Study results and limitations: With a few donors compared, 4% to 5% of naive CD4 clonotypes were shared. Rarefaction demonstrated incomplete sorted-subset sequencing despite large depth. Against clonotypes common to all four donors, non-shared ones had lower generation probabilities.

Sequencing input: naive CD4+ T cells sorted from blood. As to subset: CD45RA+ positively selected. The receptor's source is a woman aged 25 to 39 in good health. V usage is TRBV7-9 and J usage is TRBJ2-3; perhaps TRBD2 as D (6 bases). The CDR3 sequence: CASSPRGGGTDTQYF. As DNA, the CDR3 is TGTGCCAGCAGCCCGCGCGGAGGGGGCACAGATACGCAGTATTTT.